The sequence of this T cell receptor beta chain was determined in a study of cytomegalovirus exposure and HLA in healthy donors. 13 Jbeta primers and 60 Vbeta primers were used for the PCR. Authors' data handling: Per a later analysis, the number of unique TCR beta chains was around 80 million, of which 10 million to 11 million were shared. Assay: immunoSEQ multiplex PCR; the TCRdb copy retains only in-frame clones and omits some. V, J and clone size were drawn from that table, and D and trimming were deduced from the DNA. Among under 110,000 clones listed, approximately 85% were seen once. To note about this clone: Its antigen is undetermined. This same CDR3 is encoded by further DNA sequences in the sample.

The V and J ends lost 0 bases and 4 bases, in that order; junction bases with no gene match: 0. Germline V gene data show CDR1 as SGHDT and CDR2 as YYEEEE. This CDR3 contains 15 residues. Study outcomes and limitations: In a later analysis, common viral pathogens appeared linked to several of the most significant clusters. Follow-up analysis later connected one missense variant in DCLRE1C with trimming of TCR beta V- and J-genes.

The clonotype comes from a man aged 25-45 years in good health and CMV-seronegative. Specimen: PBMCs. The chain combines TRBV5-6 with TRBJ2-7; 14 nucleotides match TRBD2. The CDR3 coding sequence is TGTGCCAGCAGCTTGGGACTAGCGGGAGGGTACGAGCAGTACTTC. It yields the protein CASSLGLAGGYEQYF.